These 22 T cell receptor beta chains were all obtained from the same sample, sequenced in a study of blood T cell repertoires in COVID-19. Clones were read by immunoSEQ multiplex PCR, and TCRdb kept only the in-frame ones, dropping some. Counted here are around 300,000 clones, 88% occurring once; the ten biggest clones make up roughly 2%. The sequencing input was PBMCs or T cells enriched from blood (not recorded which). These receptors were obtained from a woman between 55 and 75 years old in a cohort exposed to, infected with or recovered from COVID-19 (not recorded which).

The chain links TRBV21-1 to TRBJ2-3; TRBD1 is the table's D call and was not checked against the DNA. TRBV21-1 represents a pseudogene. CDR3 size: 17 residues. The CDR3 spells CASSKGADRGITDTQYF. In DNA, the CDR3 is TGTGCCAGCAGCAAAGGAGCGGACAGGGGAATTACAGATACGCAGTATTTT.

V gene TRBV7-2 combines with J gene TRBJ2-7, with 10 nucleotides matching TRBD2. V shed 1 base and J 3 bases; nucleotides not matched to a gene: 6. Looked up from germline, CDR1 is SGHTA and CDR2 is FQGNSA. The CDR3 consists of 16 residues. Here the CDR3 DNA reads TGTGCCAGCAGCTTAGACAGGCCTAGCGGGAGCTACGAGCAGTACTTC. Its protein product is CASSLDRPSGSYEQYF.

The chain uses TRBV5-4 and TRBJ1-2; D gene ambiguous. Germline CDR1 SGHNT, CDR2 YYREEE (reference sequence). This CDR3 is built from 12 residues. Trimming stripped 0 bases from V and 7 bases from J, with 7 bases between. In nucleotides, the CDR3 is TGTGCCAGCAGCTTGGACTATCGTGGCTACACCTTC. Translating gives CASSLDYRGYTF.

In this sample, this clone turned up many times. The CDR3 coding sequence is TGTGCCAGCGGCGGGACCCTCGCAACTAATGAAAAACTGTTTTTT. It codes for CASGGTLATNEKLFF. The chain employs TRBV2 and TRBJ1-4; TRBD1 is a possible D gene (5 bases). The CDR3 has 15 residues. Per germline, CDR1 SNHLY and CDR2 FYNNEI. V was shortened by 8 bases and J by 0 bases, with 13 bases between the two germline ends.

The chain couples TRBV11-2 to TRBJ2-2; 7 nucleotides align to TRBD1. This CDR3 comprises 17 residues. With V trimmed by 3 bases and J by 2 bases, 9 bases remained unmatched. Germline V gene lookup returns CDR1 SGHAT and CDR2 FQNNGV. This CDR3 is CASSFPPGQKNTGELFF. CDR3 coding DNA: TGTGCCAGCAGCTTTCCTCCGGGACAGAAAAACACCGGGGAGCTGTTTTTT.

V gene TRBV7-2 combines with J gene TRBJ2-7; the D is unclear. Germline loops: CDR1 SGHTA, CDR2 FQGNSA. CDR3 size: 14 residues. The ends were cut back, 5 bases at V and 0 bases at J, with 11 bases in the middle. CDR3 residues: CASSATQSSYEQYF. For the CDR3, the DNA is TGTGCCAGCAGCGCTACCCAAAGCTCCTACGAGCAGTACTTC.

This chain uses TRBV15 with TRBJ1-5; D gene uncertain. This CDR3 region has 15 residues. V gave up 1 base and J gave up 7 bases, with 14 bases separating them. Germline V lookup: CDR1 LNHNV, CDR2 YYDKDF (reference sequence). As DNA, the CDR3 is TGTGCCACCAGCAGAGCAAGTCAGTCGGGGCAGCCCCAGCATTTT. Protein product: CATSRASQSGQPQHF.

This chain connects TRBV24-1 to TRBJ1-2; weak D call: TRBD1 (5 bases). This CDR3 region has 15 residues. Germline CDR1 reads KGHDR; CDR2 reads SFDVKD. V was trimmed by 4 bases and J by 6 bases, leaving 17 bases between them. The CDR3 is CATSDDRSAHHGYTF. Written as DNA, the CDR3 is TGTGCCACCAGTGACGACAGAAGTGCCCATCATGGCTACACCTTC.

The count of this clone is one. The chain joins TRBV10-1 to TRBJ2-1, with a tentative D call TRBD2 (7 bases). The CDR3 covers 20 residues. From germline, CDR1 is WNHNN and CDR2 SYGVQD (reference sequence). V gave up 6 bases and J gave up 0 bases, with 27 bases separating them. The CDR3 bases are TGCGCCAGCAGGACCGGGGCCCTCTCTAGGGGGGGCCCCTCCTACAATGAGCAGTTCTTC. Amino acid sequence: CASRTGALSRGGPSYNEQFF.

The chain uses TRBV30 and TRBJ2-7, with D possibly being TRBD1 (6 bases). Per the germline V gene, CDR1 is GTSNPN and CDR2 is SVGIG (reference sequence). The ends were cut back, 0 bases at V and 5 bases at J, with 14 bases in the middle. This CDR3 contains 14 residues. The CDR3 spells CAWSVSLGAHEQYF. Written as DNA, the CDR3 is TGTGCCTGGAGTGTAAGTTTGGGGGCCCACGAGCAGTACTTC.

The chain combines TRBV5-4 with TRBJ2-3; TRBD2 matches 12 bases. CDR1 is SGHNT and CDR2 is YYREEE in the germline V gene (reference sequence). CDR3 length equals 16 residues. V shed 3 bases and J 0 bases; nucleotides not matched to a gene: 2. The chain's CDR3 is CASSSGLAGSTDTQYF. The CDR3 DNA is TGTGCCAGCAGCTCGGGACTAGCGGGCAGCACAGATACGCAGTATTTT.

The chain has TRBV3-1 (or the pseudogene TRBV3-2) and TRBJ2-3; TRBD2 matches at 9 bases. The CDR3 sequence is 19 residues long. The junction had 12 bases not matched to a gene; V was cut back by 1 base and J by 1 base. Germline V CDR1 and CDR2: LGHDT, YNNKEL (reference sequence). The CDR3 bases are TGTGCCAGCAGCCAAGTCGGCGGGAGGGCCCGTCGGGGCACAGATACGCAGTATTTT. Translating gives CASSQVGGRARRGTDTQYF.

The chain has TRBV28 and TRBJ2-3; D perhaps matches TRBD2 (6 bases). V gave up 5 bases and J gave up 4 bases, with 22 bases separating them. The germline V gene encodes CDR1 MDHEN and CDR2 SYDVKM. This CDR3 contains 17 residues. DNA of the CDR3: TGTGCCAGCAGTAGCCCCCGGGAGAGGGAAGAGTCAGATACGCAGTATTTT. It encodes CASSSPREREESDTQYF.

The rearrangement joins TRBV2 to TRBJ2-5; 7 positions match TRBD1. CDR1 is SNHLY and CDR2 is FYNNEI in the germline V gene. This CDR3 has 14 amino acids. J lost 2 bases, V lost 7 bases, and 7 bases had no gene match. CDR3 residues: CASKTGTVQETQYF. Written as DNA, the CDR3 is TGTGCCAGCAAGACCGGGACAGTTCAAGAGACCCAGTACTTC. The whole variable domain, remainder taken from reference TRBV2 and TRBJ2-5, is EPEVTQTPSHQVTQMGQEVILRCVPISNHLYFYWYRQILGQKVEFLVSFYNNEISEKSEIFDDQFSVERPDGSNFTLKIRSTKLEDSAMYFCASKTGTVQETQYFGPGTRLLVL.

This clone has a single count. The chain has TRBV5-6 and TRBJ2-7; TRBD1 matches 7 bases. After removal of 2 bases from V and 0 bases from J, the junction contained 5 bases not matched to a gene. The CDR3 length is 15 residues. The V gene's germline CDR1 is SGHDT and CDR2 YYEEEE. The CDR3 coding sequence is TGTGCCAGCAGCTTCCGGGACAGATACTCCTACGAGCAGTACTTC. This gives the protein CASSFRDRYSYEQYF.

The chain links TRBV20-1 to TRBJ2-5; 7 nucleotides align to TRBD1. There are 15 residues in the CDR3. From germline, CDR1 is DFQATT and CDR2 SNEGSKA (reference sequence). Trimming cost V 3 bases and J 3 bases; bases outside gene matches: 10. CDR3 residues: CSASLTGREEETQYF. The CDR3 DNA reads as TGCAGTGCTAGTTTGACAGGGCGAGAAGAAGAGACCCAGTACTTC.

The CDR3 sequence: CASSQYPGRTQETQYF. The CDR3, as DNA: TGCGCCAGCAGCCAATACCCCGGGAGGACCCAAGAGACCCAGTACTTC. The genes are TRBV4-1 and TRBJ2-5, with TRBD2 identical over 7 bases. The germline V gene has CDR1 MGHRA and CDR2 YSYEKL. V was pared by 2 bases and J by 1 base, with 7 bases of the junction left unmatched. The CDR3 extends over 16 amino acids.

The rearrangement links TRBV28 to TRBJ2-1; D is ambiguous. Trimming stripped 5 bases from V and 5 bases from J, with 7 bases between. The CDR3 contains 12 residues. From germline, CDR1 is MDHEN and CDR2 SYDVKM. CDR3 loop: CASSPTHNEQFF. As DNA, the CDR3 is TGTGCCAGCAGTCCGACTCACAATGAGCAGTTCTTC.

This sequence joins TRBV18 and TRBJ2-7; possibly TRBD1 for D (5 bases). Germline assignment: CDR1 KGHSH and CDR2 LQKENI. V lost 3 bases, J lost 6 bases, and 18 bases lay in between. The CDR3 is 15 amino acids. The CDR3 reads CASSPPEIRTSEQYF. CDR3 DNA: TGTGCCAGCTCACCTCCCGAGATCAGGACAAGCGAGCAGTACTTC.

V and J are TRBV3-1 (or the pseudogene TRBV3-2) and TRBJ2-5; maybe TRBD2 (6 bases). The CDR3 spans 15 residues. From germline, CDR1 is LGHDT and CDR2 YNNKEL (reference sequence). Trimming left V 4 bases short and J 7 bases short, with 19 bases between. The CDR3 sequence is CASSPSSTRFGTQYF. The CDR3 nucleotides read TGTGCCAGCAGCCCCTCCTCGACTAGATTCGGGACCCAGTACTTC.

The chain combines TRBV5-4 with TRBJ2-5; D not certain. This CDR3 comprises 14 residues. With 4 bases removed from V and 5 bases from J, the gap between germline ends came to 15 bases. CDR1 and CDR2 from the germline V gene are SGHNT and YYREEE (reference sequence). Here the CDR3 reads CASSEAGTLETQYF. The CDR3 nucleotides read TGTGCCAGCAGCGAGGCTGGTACCCTGGAGACCCAGTACTTC.

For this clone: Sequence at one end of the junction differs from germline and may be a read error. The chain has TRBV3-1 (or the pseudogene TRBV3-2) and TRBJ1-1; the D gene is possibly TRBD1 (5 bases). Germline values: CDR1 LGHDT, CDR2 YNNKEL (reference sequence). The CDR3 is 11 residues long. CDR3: CASSKDSEAFF. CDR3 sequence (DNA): TGTGCCAGCAGCAAAGACAGTGAAGCTTTCTTT.